This T cell receptor beta chain was captured by sequencing in a study of cytomegalovirus exposure and HLA in healthy donors. V lost 4 bases and J lost 0, with 16 bases in between. The CDR3 runs 17 residues. Germline V gene lookup returns CDR1 SGHRS and CDR2 YFSETQ. The PCR employed 60 Vbeta primers together with 13 Jbeta primers. Data came from immunoSEQ multiplex PCR; TCRdb stores just in-frame clones and leaves some out. The sample consists of some 200,000 clones, about 75% of them appearing once. What was sequenced was PBMCs. The V call is TRBV5-1, the J call TRBJ2-2; perhaps TRBD2 as D (5 bases). The sequence was obtained from a man younger than 35 in good health and CMV-seronegative. This CDR3 is CASSPRGSGANTGELFF. The CDR3 nucleotides read TGCGCCAGCAGCCCCCGGGGTTCCGGGGCGAACACCGGGGAGCTGTTTTTT.